This TCR beta chain was sequenced for a study of human T cells and chemical hapten exposure. For the study at large: Reading of the patch tests, which applied 0.01% DPC to the upper back, occurred at 6 days.

The germline CDR1 and CDR2 sequences are SGHTA and FQGNSA. With 4 bases removed from V and 6 bases from J, the gap between germline ends came to 9 bases. The CDR3 runs to 13 residues. Each CDR3 protein gets one entry after TCRdb re-called the RACE reads with MiXCR. The repertoire consists of roughly 150,000 distinct CDR3 sequences, with about an eighth occurring once and the leading ten covering 1.3% to 1.5%. This sample's time point: patch test 2, 6 weeks after DPC sensitization. Treatment here: therapeutic diphenylcyclopropenone sensitization with weekly scalp DPC. The sequence was collected from a woman in her 50s with alopecia areata. Some clones in this sample may be carry-over from other donors' samples. Sequencing used whole blood, obtained in connection with sensitization to the hapten diphenylcyclopropenone (DPC). The rearrangement joins TRBV7-2 to TRBJ2-2; a weak D match, TRBD1 (6 bases). As DNA, the CDR3 is TGTGCCAGCAGCTCTACAGGGTCCGGGGAGCTGTTTTTT. It yields the protein CASSSTGSGELFF. The full variable domain, its missing parts supplied by reference TRBV7-2 and TRBJ2-2, is GAGVSQSPSNKVTEKGKDVELRCDPISGHTALYWYRQSLGQGLEFLIYFQGNSAPDKSGLPSDRFSAERTGGSVSTLTIQRTQQEDSAVYLCASSSTGSGELFFGEGSRLTVL.